Listed below are T cell receptor beta chains from one sample, sequenced in a study of blood T cell repertoires in COVID-19. Clones were sequenced by immunoSEQ multiplex PCR, and TCRdb holds only the in-frame ones, with some missing. This sample has about 210,000 clones, with approximately 91% found just once. Source material: peripheral blood. The origin of the receptors is a woman aged 40-49 years with acute or convalescent COVID-19. CDR3s include the opening cysteine and the closing phenylalanine or tryptophan. The order of the fields is V gene, D gene, J gene, clone size, CDR3 DNA, CDR3 protein. D genes are given only for firm matches. Some rows mark clone size as missing; the rest say once, few, many or name a class of expanded clone.

>TRBV5-6|TRBD2|TRBJ2-1|-
TGTGCCAGCAGCATCACAAGCGCGCCCCTAGCGGGGGAGCAGTTCTTC
CASSITSAPLAGEQFF
>TRBV9|-|TRBJ1-2|-
TGTGCCAGCACGACGGGGGGCCAGGGCTATGGCTACACCTTC
CASTTGGQGYGYTF
>TRBV20-1|-|TRBJ1-2|-
TGCAGTGCCAGATACAGCTATGGCTACACCTTC
CSARYSYGYTF
>TRBV24-1|-|TRBJ2-6|-
TGTGCCACCAGTGATTTTGCGGTCTCTGGGGCCAACGTCCTGACTTTC
CATSDFAVSGANVLTF
>TRBV6-1|TRBD2|TRBJ2-3|once
TGTGCCAGCAGTGAGGGACTAGCGGACACAGATACGCAGTATTTT
CASSEGLADTDTQYF
>TRBV11-2|TRBD2|TRBJ2-2|-
TGTGCCAGCAGCTCAGCGGGGGGGCCTCGCACCGGGGAGCTGTTTTTT
CASSSAGGPRTGELFF
>TRBV18|TRBD1|TRBJ1-1|-
TGTGCCAGCTCACCCAACAGGGGTAACACTGAAGCTTTCTTT
CASSPNRGNTEAFF
>TRBV3-1/TRBV3-2|TRBD1|TRBJ1-2|-
TGTGCCAGCAGGCCCGGACAGGGGGGGTACTATGGCTACACCTTC
CASRPGQGGYYGYTF
>TRBV7-2|TRBD2|TRBJ2-5|-
TGTGCCAGCAACGCTGGCGGGGGGTCGGAAGAGACCCAGTACTTC
CASNAGGGSEETQYF
>TRBV5-1|TRBD1|TRBJ1-1|-
TGCGCCAGCAGCTTGGTAGGGACAGGGGGCACTGAAGCTTTCTTT
CASSLVGTGGTEAFF
>TRBV19|TRBD2|TRBJ2-1|once
TGTGCCAGTCGGACTAGCGGGGGGGCTAGCTCCTACAATGAGCAGTTCTTC
CASRTSGGASSYNEQFF
>TRBV24-1|-|TRBJ1-5|-
TGTGCCACCAGTGATCCGTTTAGCAATCAGCCCCAGCATTTT
CATSDPFSNQPQHF
>TRBV19|-|TRBJ1-5|once
TGTGCCAGTAGTATTCGCGGTCCCAATAGCAATCAGCCCCAGCATTTT
CASSIRGPNSNQPQHF
>TRBV21-1|-|TRBJ2-5|-
TGTGCCAGCAGCAAATTCGGCTGGGACAGAAAAGAGACCCAGTACTTC
CASSKFGWDRKETQYF
>TRBV29-1|-|TRBJ1-5|-
TGCAGCGTTGAAGATGGGCAGGGGAAATTCAGCCAGCATTTT
CSVEDGQGKFSQHF
>TRBV3-1/TRBV3-2|-|TRBJ2-5|-
TGTGCCAGCAGCCAAACTAGGTACCAAGAGACCCAGTACTTC
CASSQTRYQETQYF
>TRBV14|-|TRBJ2-3|once
TGTGCCAGCAGCCAGCACGGATCGTCGGGTAGCTATACGCAGTATTTT
CASSQHGSSGSYTQYF
>TRBV3-1/TRBV3-2|TRBD1|TRBJ1-3|-
TGTGCCAGCAGCCAAGGGGGGACAGGGGTAAACACCATATATTTT
CASSQGGTGVNTIYF
>TRBV27|-|TRBJ1-4|once
TGTGCCAGCAGTTTTAACAGATTTAATGAAAAACTGTTTTTT
CASSFNRFNEKLFF
>TRBV4-1|-|TRBJ1-2|-
TGCGCCAGCAGCCAAGATCACGGCTTGGCGGACTATGGCTACACCTTC
CASSQDHGLADYGYTF
>TRBV10-2|TRBD2|TRBJ2-4|-
TGCGCCAGCAGTGAGTTCAGAGCGGGGGGGATTACTAAAAACATTCAGTACTTC
CASSEFRAGGITKNIQYF
>TRBV6-2/TRBV6-3|TRBD2|TRBJ2-5|-
TGTGCCAGCAGTTATTTGCGGGCGCGGGGGGGTAAAGAGACCCAGTACTTC
CASSYLRARGGKETQYF
>TRBV6-2/TRBV6-3|TRBD1|TRBJ1-3|-
TGTGCCAGCAGTTCCCGGACAGGGGGCTTAGACACCATATATTTT
CASSSRTGGLDTIYF
>TRBV10-3|-|TRBJ1-2|few
TGTGCCATCAAGGGAGGGGACCATGGCTACACCTTC
CAIKGGDHGYTF
>TRBV10-3|TRBD1|TRBJ1-1|-
TGTGCCATCAGTAACAGGGGTAGTAGGACTGAAGCTTTCTTT
CAISNRGSRTEAFF
>TRBV6-1|-|TRBJ1-1|many
TGTGCCAGCAGTGAAAGGGCAGGGGACACTGAAGCTTTCTTT
CASSERAGDTEAFF
>TRBV5-1|-|TRBJ1-2|-
TGCGCCAGCAGCTTGTACGGGGAGTTCGGCACCTTC
CASSLYGEFGTF
>TRBV12-3/TRBV12-4|-|TRBJ2-1|-
TGTGCCAGCAGTTGGTACAGCCATGAGCAGTTCTTC
CASSWYSHEQFF
>TRBV5-1|-|TRBJ1-1|once
TGCGCCAGCAGCTTGAGAGTCCCGGGACAAGGTATGAACACTGAAGCTTTCTTT
CASSLRVPGQGMNTEAFF